Shown below are 5 T cell receptor beta chains from a single sample sequenced in a study of regulatory T cells in long-lasting Graves disease. Time point here: newly diagnosed GD, antithyroid drugs for less than 3 months. The TCR library was made from RNA that had been extracted from PBMCs in TRIzol. Through Arm-PCR of CDR3 regions and iRepertoire HTBI primers, TCR beta libraries were built. TCRdb re-analysed the multiplex PCR reads in MiXCR, keeping a single row per CDR3 protein. The sample has roughly 500,000 distinct CDR3 sequences, around 11% seen once; the top ten hold 8.9%. These same records also appear under a second study, on T cells in Graves' hyperthyroidism and ophthalmopathy.

Material: peripheral blood mononuclear cells (PBMCs), obtained at new diagnosis, from a patient treated with antithyroid drugs. These receptors originate from a woman aged 25 to 39 with Graves disease.

In this sample, this clonotype turned up many times. This chain uses TRBV13 with TRBJ2-1; D assignment may be TRBD1 or TRBD2 (5 bases each). The CDR3 runs to 14 residues. The germline V gene encodes CDR1 PRHDT and CDR2 FYEKMQ (reference sequence). The V end was cut by 10 bases, the J end by 2 bases, with 15 bases between. CDR3 in amino acids: CAIPGGPTYNEQFF. The CDR3 DNA is TGTGCCATCCCTGGGGGACCAACCTACAATGAGCAGTTCTTC.

This clonotype was recorded many times. The rearrangement uses TRBV7-2 and TRBJ1-4; 9 bases align to TRBD1. V shed 3 bases, J shed 7 bases, and the junction held 9 bases outside the gene matches. Germline V gives CDR1 SGHTA, CDR2 FQGNSA. This CDR3 contains 16 residues. The CDR3 DNA follows: TGTGCCAGCAGCTTGTCCGCCGGGACAGGGAGTGAAAAACTGTTTTTT. This encodes CASSLSAGTGSEKLFF.

At least ten counts were recorded for this clonotype. The CDR3 nucleotides read TGTGCCAGCACCACTAAGGCCGGGACGGATTTCTTT. Encoded protein: CASTTKAGTDFF. The chain has TRBV6-2 or TRBV6-3 and TRBJ1-1, with D possibly being TRBD1 (5 bases). Looked up from germline, CDR1 is MNHEY and CDR2 is SVGEGT. The CDR3 covers 12 residues. The V gene lost 7 bases and the J gene lost 13 bases, with 19 bases spanning the gap.

This clonotype has a count of ten or more. The rearrangement links TRBV6-1 to TRBJ2-3, with no clear D. CDR1 and CDR2 from the germline V gene are MNHNS and SASEGT. The CDR3 spans 18 residues. V lost 5 bases and J 1 base, leaving 22 bases between the germline ends. The CDR3 protein is CASSLHYKVREGTDTQYF. In nucleotides, the CDR3 is TGTGCCAGCAGTCTCCACTACAAAGTCCGAGAGGGCACAGATACGCAGTATTTT.

Many counts were recorded for this clonotype. This chain joins TRBV10-1 and TRBJ2-1; 11 bases are shared with TRBD2. With 3 bases clipped from V and 8 bases from J, the junction kept 6 bases outside the gene matches. The CDR3 runs to 15 residues. Germline CDR1 reads WNHNN; CDR2 reads SYGVQD (reference sequence). The CDR3: CASSESTSGSYEQFF. The CDR3 DNA is TGCGCCAGCAGTGAAAGCACTAGCGGGAGTTATGAGCAGTTCTTC.